These T cell receptor beta chains were read from a single sample in a study of blood T cell repertoires in COVID-19. Data came from immunoSEQ multiplex PCR; TCRdb stores just in-frame clones and leaves some out. This sample has some 110,000 clones, with 65% to 90% found just once. Material for sequencing was peripheral blood. The receptors derive from a man at least 80 years old with acute or convalescent COVID-19. The CDR3 runs from the conserved cysteine through the conserved F or W. Not all rows give a size; the values are once, few, many and, for expanded clones, a class.

size,J,V,CDR3
.,TRBJ2-1,TRBV10-1,CASSGGSGRADEQFF
.,TRBJ2-5,TRBV24-1,CATSDSPGTGGHETQYF
.,TRBJ2-7,TRBV2,CASKRTDGGAYEQYF
.,TRBJ2-7,TRBV7-3,CASSLADSYEQYF
.,TRBJ1-1,TRBV25-1,CASSEREGTADTEAFF
.,TRBJ1-1,TRBV7-9,CASSDRDRDLNTEAFF
few,TRBJ1-1,TRBV11-2,CASSLDLRNTEAFF
once,TRBJ2-7,TRBV7-2,CASSSRQGAYEQYF
.,TRBJ1-1,TRBV7-9,CASSTLGRANTEAFF
.,TRBJ1-1,TRBV19,CASSITGYGSMNTEAFF
.,TRBJ1-1,TRBV5-1,CASSPQGAGNTEAFF
.,TRBJ1-6,TRBV10-3,CAISEMTDNSPLHF
.,TRBJ2-3,TRBV5-1,CASSLAAQGAADTQYF
.,TRBJ1-1,TRBV5-1,CASKDWRDTEAFF
few,TRBJ2-7,TRBV7-9,CASSLEPSGSHEQYF
.,TRBJ2-7,TRBV6-6,CASSHGDRGSYEQYF
.,TRBJ2-3,TRBV28,CASSQRDRRTDTQYF
.,TRBJ1-1,TRBV19,CASSISGVDTEAFF
.,TRBJ2-7,TRBV15,CATSRVFGRVYEQYF